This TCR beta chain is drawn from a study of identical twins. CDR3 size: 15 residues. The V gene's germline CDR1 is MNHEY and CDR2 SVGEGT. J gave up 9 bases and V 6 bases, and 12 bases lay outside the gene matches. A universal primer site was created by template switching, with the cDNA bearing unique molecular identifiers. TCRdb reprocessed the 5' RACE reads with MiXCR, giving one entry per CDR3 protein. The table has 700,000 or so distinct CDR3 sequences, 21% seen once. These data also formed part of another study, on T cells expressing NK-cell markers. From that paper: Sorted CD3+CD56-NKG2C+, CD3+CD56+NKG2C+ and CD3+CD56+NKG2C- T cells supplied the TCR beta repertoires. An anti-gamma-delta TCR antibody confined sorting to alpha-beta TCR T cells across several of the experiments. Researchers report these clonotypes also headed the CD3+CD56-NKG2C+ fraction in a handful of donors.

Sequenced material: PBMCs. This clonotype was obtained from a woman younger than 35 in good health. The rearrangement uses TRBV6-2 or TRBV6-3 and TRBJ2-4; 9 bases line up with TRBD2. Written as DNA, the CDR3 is TGTGCCAGCAGCCCCCCTGCGGGAGGGCCCGGCATTCAGTACTTC. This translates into CASSPPAGGPGIQYF.